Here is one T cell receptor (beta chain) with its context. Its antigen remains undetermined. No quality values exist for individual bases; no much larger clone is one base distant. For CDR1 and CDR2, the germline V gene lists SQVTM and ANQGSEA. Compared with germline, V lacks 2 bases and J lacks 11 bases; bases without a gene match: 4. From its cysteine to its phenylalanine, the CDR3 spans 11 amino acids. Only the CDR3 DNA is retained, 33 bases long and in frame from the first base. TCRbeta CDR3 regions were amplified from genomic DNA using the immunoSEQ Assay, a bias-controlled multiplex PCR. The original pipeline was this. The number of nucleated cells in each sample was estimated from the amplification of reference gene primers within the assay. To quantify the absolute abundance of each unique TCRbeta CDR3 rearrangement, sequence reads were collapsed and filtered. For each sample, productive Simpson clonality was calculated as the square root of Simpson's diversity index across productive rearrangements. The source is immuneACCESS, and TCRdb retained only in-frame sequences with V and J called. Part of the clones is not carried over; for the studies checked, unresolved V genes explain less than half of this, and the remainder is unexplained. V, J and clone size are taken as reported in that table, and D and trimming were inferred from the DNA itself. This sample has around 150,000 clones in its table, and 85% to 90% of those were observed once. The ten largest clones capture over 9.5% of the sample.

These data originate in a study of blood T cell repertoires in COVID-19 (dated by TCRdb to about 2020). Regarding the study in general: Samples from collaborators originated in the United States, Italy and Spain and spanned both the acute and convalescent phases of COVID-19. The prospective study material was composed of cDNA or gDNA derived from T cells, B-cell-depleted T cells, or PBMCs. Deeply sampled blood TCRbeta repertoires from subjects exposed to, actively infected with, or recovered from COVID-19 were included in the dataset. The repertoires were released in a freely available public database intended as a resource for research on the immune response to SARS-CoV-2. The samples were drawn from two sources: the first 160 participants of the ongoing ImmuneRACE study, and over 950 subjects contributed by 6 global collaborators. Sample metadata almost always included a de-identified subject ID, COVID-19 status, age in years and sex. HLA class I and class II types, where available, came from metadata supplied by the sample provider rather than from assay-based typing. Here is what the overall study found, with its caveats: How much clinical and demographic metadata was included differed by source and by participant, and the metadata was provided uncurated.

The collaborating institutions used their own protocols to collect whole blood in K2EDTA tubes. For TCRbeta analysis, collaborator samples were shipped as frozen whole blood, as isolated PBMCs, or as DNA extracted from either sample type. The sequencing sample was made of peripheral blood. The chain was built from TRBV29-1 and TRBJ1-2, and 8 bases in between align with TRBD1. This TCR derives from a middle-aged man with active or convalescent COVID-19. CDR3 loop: CSVERTGKYTF. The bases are TGCAGCGTTGAAAGGACAGGGAAGTACACCTTC.